This T cell receptor beta chain is drawn from a study of T-cell reconstitution after alpha-beta-depleted transplantation in children. This clonotype was seen many times. The CDR3 contains 14 residues. Germline V gives CDR1 LGHNA, CDR2 YSLEER. V gave up 0 bases and J gave up 8 bases, with 14 bases separating them. A TCRbeta library incorporating unique molecular identifiers was prepared. TCRdb itself ran the PCR reads through MiXCR, one entry per CDR3 protein. The sample has about 640,000 distinct CDR3 sequences, around 17% seen once; the top ten hold 0.85% to 1.3%. This receptor was obtained from a human donor who donated a stem cell graft to a child with acute myeloid leukemia. J is TRBJ2-7 and V is TRBV4-3; D not certain. The source material was PBMCs from the stem cell graft donor, sampled from the stem cell graft. Here the CDR3 reads CASSQDTETLKQYF. CDR3 nucleotide sequence: TGCGCCAGCAGCCAAGATACCGAGACCCTGAAGCAGTACTTC.